These T cell receptor beta chains were read from a single sample in a study of control samples from healthy donors and cancer patients. Sequenced by immunoSEQ multiplex PCR; TCRdb stores in-frame clones only, minus some. The sample has 70,000 or so clones; approximately 94% are singletons. The sequencing input was blood. All receptors come from a woman aged 40 to 49 in good health. CDR3s include the opening cysteine and the closing phenylalanine or tryptophan. D genes are given only for firm matches. Clone size, where shown, is once, few, many, or a class for clones that have expanded.

J | D | size | V | CDR3 | DNA
TRBJ2-3 | NA | NA | TRBV6-5 | CASSFDRPGDTQYF | TGTGCCAGCAGTTTCGACAGACCGGGAGATACGCAGTATTTT
TRBJ1-2 | TRBD1 | once | TRBV19 | CASSPHGGGTNYGYTF | TGTGCCAGTAGTCCTCACGGAGGGGGCACTAACTATGGCTACACCTTC
TRBJ2-2 | NA | NA | TRBV19 | CASSIVRTGELFF | TGTGCCAGTAGTATAGTACGAACCGGGGAGCTGTTTTTT
TRBJ2-1 | NA | NA | TRBV7-2 | CASSLTSGTHNEQFF | TGTGCCAGCAGCTTAACCTCCGGGACACACAATGAGCAGTTCTTC
TRBJ2-1 | TRBD2 | NA | TRBV27 | CASSLRPGLAAGEGYNEQFF | TGTGCCAGCAGTCTAAGGCCGGGACTAGCGGCCGGGGAGGGGTACAATGAGCAGTTCTTC
TRBJ2-3 | TRBD2 | NA | TRBV5-4 | CASSSREDLTDTQYF | TGTGCCAGCAGCTCTCGGGAGGACCTCACAGATACGCAGTATTTT
TRBJ2-1 | NA | NA | TRBV29-1 | CSVFGAPRYNEQFF | TGCAGCGTTTTCGGGGCCCCTAGGTACAATGAGCAGTTCTTC
TRBJ1-1 | NA | NA | TRBV6-2/TRBV6-3 | CASSYESGTEAFF | TGTGCCAGCAGTTACGAGTCGGGGACTGAAGCTTTCTTT
TRBJ1-2 | NA | NA | TRBV15 | CATSRPMRAGDYGYTF | TGTGCCACCAGCAGACCCATGAGGGCAGGGGACTATGGCTACACCTTC
TRBJ2-1 | NA | NA | TRBV7-9 | CASSPHHDYNEQFF | TGTGCCAGCAGCCCCCATCACGATTACAATGAGCAGTTCTTC
TRBJ2-7 | TRBD1 | NA | TRBV7-9 | CASRSSSRGPTYEQYF | TGTGCCAGCAGATCGAGCAGCAGGGGGCCGACCTACGAGCAGTACTTC
TRBJ1-3 | NA | NA | TRBV4-3 | CASSQDPQGGNTIYF | TGCGCCAGCAGCCAAGATCCCCAGGGAGGAAACACCATATATTTT
TRBJ1-3 | TRBD1 | NA | TRBV18 | CASSPTDRGGNTIYF | TGTGCCAGCTCACCAACTGACAGGGGTGGAAACACCATATATTTT
TRBJ2-2 | NA | NA | TRBV6-2/TRBV6-3 | CASSYPPDAAGELFF | TGTGCCAGCAGTTACCCCCCAGATGCGGCCGGGGAGCTGTTTTTT
TRBJ1-6 | TRBD1 | NA | TRBV12-5 | CASGLLTGDLYSPLHF | TGTGCTAGTGGTTTACTGACAGGGGATCTTTATTCACCCCTCCACTTT
TRBJ2-3 | TRBD1 | NA | TRBV3-1/TRBV3-2 | CASSQNRDRLAITDTQYF | TGTGCCAGCAGCCAAAACCGGGACAGGCTCGCGATAACAGATACGCAGTATTTT
TRBJ1-1 | TRBD1 | NA | TRBV6-6 | CASSSRQGAITTEAFF | TGTGCCAGCAGTTCACGACAGGGGGCTATCACCACTGAAGCTTTCTTT
TRBJ1-2 | NA | NA | TRBV2 | CASSERPNYGYTF | TGTGCCAGCAGTGAACGGCCTAACTATGGCTACACCTTC
TRBJ1-5 | TRBD1 | NA | TRBV6-1 | CASSVATGVGNQPQHF | TGTGCCAGCAGTGTCGCGACAGGGGTCGGCAATCAGCCCCAGCATTTT
TRBJ1-1 | NA | NA | TRBV7-2 | CASSPGQNTEAFF | TGTGCCAGCAGCCCGGGACAGAACACTGAAGCTTTCTTT
TRBJ2-7 | TRBD2 | NA | TRBV10-2 | CASSDTSGSGYEQYF | TGCGCCAGCAGTGACACTAGCGGGAGTGGTTACGAGCAGTACTTC
TRBJ1-4 | NA | NA | TRBV4-3 | CASSQDRLGLRSEKLFF | TGCGCCAGCAGCCAAGATAGACTTGGCCTAAGGAGTGAAAAACTGTTTTTT
TRBJ2-1 | TRBD2 | NA | TRBV6-5 | CASRVLAGESNEQFF | TGTGCCAGCAGAGTCCTAGCGGGAGAATCCAATGAGCAGTTCTTC
TRBJ2-3 | NA | NA | TRBV11-2 | CASSWRDTTDTQYF | TGTGCCAGCAGCTGGAGGGACACGACAGATACGCAGTATTTT
TRBJ1-4 | TRBD1 | once | TRBV20-1 | CKGQSNEKLFF | TGCAAGGGACAGTCGAATGAAAAACTGTTTTTT
TRBJ2-5 | NA | NA | TRBV4-1 | CASSRQMGEETQYF | TGCGCCAGCAGCCGCCAAATGGGGGAAGAGACCCAGTACTTC
TRBJ2-7 | NA | NA | TRBV29-1 | CSVSPRGTGPSYEQYF | TGCAGCGTTAGCCCCCGGGGGACGGGGCCATCCTACGAGCAGTACTTC
TRBJ2-1 | TRBD2 | NA | TRBV19 | CASSIAGLAPFYNEQFF | TGTGCCAGTAGTATAGCTGGACTAGCCCCTTTTTACAATGAGCAGTTCTTC
TRBJ2-5 | NA | NA | TRBV7-9 | CASSLKGGPAETQYF | TGTGCCAGCAGCTTAAAGGGCGGTCCAGCGGAGACCCAGTACTTC
TRBJ1-4 | NA | NA | TRBV10-3 | CAISESINEKLFF | TGTGCCATCAGTGAGTCAATTAATGAAAAACTGTTTTTT
TRBJ1-5 | NA | NA | TRBV6-1 | CASSEGQGVEPQHF | TGTGCCAGCAGTGAGGGGCAGGGTGTAGAGCCCCAGCATTTT
TRBJ1-2 | NA | NA | TRBV29-1 | CSVAQGHIPFYGYTF | TGCAGCGTTGCCCAGGGGCATATTCCCTTCTATGGCTACACCTTC
TRBJ2-7 | NA | NA | TRBV30 | CAWSGGLGSYEQYF | TGTGCCTGGAGTGGGGGTTTGGGCTCCTACGAGCAGTACTTC
TRBJ2-2 | TRBD2 | NA | TRBV3-1/TRBV3-2 | CASSARLAGESFLNTGELFF | TGTGCCAGCAGCGCTAGACTAGCGGGCGAATCCTTTTTGAACACCGGGGAGCTGTTTTTT
TRBJ2-4 | NA | NA | TRBV5-1 | CASSVDQKNIQYF | TGCGCCAGCAGCGTGGACCAGAAAAACATTCAGTACTTC
TRBJ2-5 | NA | NA | TRBV7-2 | CASSLASGETQYF | TGTGCCAGCAGCTTGGCTTCCGGAGAGACCCAGTACTTC
TRBJ2-3 | TRBD1 | NA | TRBV6-5 | CATRSRGLGTQYF | TGTGCCACTCGGAGCAGGGGGCTTGGTACGCAGTATTTT
TRBJ1-3 | TRBD1 | NA | TRBV7-2 | CASSSSGTGFGNTIYF | TGTGCCAGCAGCTCGTCCGGGACAGGGTTTGGAAACACCATATATTTT
TRBJ1-5 | NA | NA | TRBV7-9 | CASSPGSLNNQPQHF | TGTGCCAGCAGTCCCGGGTCCTTGAACAATCAGCCCCAGCATTTT
TRBJ2-3 | NA | once | TRBV30 | CAWRGANTDTQYF | TGTGCCTGGAGGGGGGCGAACACAGATACGCAGTATTTT
TRBJ1-6 | NA | NA | TRBV30 | CAWRVWGATNNSPLHF | TGTGCCTGGAGAGTGTGGGGGGCGACCAATAATTCACCCCTCCACTTT
TRBJ1-1 | TRBD1 | NA | TRBV12-3/TRBV12-4 | CASSRGGITEAFF | TGTGCCAGCAGCCGAGGGGGCATAACTGAAGCTTTCTTT